The 2 T cell receptor beta chains presented below share a single source sample, sequenced in a study of shared clonotypes between healthy human individuals. Only in-frame clones appear in the TCRdb table, and some are missing; sequencing was by immunoSEQ multiplex PCR. The sample has some 1.5 million clones, approximately 98% seen once; the top ten hold roughly 0.45%. The sequenced sample consisted of naive CD4+ T cells sorted from blood. Subset denoted: CD45RA+ positively selected. The receptors were gathered from a young man in good health.

The gene calls are TRBV6-6 and TRBJ2-1, with D possibly matching TRBD2 (5 bases). CDR1 and CDR2 (germline): MNHNY, SVGAGI (reference sequence). This CDR3 region has 16 residues. V lost 0 bases to trimming and J lost 4 bases, with 13 bases between them. CDR3 protein: CASSYSKLVSYNEQFF. The DNA of the CDR3 is TGTGCCAGCAGTTACTCGAAACTAGTGTCTTACAATGAGCAGTTCTTC.

This chain joins TRBV9 and TRBJ2-7, with 9 positions matching TRBD2. Germline lookup yields CDR1 SGDLS and CDR2 YYNGEE. The CDR3 is 18 amino acids. V lost 4 bases to trimming and J lost 1 base; unmatched junction nucleotides: 15. The CDR3 nucleotides are TGTGCCAGCAGCCGAAGCGGGGCAGTAGCGGGAGTGTCCTACGAGCAGTACTTC. It encodes CASSRSGAVAGVSYEQYF.